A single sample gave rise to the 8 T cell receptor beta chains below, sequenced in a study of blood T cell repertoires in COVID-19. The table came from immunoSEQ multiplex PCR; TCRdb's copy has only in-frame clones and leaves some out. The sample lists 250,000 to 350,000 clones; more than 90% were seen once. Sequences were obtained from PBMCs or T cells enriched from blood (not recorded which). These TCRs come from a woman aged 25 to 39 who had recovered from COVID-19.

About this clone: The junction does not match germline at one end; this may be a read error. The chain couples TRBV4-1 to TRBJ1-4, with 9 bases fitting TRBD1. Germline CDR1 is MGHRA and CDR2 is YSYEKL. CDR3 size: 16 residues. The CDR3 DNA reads TGCGCCAGCAGCACAGTGGGGGGACAGGGAACTTCCCCGCTAACGTTT. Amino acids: CASSTVGGQGTSPLTF.

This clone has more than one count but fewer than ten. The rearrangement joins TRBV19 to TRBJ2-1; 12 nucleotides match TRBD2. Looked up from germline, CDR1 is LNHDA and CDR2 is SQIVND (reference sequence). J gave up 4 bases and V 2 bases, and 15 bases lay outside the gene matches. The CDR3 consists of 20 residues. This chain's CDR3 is CASSISTPRATSGRYNEQFF. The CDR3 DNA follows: TGTGCCAGTAGTATAAGTACCCCCCGCGCGACTAGCGGGAGATACAATGAGCAGTTCTTC.

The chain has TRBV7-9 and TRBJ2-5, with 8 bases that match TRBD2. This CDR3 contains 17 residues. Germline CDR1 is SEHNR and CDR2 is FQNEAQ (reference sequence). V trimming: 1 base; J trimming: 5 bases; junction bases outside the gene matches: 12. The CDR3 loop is CASSLGSGVPPQETQYF. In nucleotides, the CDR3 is TGTGCCAGCAGCTTAGGTAGCGGGGTCCCCCCCCAGGAGACCCAGTACTTC. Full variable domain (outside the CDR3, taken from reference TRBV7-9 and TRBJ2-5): DTGVSQNPRHKITKRGQNVTFRCDPISEHNRLYWYRQTLGQGPEFLTYFQNEAQLEKSRLLSDRFSAERPKGSFSTLEIQRTEQGDSAMYLCASSLGSGVPPQETQYFGPGTRLLVL.

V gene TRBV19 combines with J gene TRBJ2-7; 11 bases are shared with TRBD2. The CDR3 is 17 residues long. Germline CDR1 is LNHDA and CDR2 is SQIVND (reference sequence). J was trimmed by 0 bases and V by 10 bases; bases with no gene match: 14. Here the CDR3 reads CATSIGVGTSGSYEQYF. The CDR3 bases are TGTGCCACCTCAATAGGGGTAGGGACTAGCGGCTCCTACGAGCAGTACTTC.

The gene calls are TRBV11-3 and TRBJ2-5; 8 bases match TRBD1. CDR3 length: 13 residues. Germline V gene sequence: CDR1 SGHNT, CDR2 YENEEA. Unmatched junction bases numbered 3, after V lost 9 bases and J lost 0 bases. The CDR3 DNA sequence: TGTGCCAGTAAGGACAGGGACCAAGAGACCCAGTACTTC. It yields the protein CASKDRDQETQYF.

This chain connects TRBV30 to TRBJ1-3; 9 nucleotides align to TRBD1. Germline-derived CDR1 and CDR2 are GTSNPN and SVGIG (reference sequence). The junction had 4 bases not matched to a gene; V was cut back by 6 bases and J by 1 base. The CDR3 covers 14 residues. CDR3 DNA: TGTGCCTGCCGGGACAGGGAATCTGGAAACACCATATATTTT. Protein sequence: CACRDRESGNTIYF. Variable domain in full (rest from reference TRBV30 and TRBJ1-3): SQTIHQWPATLVQPVGSPLSLECTVEGTSNPNLYWYRQAAGRGLQLLFYSVGIGQISSEVPQNLSASRPQDRQFILSSKKLLLSDSGFYLCACRDRESGNTIYFGEGSWLTVV.

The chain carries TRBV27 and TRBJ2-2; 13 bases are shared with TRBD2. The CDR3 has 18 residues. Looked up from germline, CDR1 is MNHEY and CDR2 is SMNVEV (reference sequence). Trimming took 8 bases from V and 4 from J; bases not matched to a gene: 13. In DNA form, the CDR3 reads TGTGCCAGCGGGGGACTAGCGGGATCGGGGGCGACCACCGGGGAGCTGTTTTTT. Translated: CASGGLAGSGATTGELFF.

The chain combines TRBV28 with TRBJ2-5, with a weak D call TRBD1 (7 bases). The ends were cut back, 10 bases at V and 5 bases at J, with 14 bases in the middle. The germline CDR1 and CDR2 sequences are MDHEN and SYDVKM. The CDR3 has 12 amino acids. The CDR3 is CATEQGRETQYF. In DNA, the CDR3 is TGTGCCACCGAACAGGGGAGGGAGACCCAGTACTTC.